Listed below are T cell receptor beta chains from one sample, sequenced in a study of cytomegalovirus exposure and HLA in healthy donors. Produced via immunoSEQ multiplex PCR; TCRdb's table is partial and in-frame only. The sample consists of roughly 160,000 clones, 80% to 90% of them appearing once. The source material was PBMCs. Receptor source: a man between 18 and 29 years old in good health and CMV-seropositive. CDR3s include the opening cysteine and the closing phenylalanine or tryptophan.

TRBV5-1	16	CASSLDTTLAKNIQYF
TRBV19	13	CASSTDTYQPQHF
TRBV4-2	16	CASSQEGRAINYGYTF
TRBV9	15	CASSVGTGGSSEQFF
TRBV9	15	CASSVVFTNFDEQFF
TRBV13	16	CASSRGLAGPTDTQYF
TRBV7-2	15	CASSLEGAPGYGYTF
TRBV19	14	CASNAGTVVETQYF
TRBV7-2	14	CASSLTGQGYEQYF
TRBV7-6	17	CASSPGTSGGGTDTQYF
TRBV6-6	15	CASSYQRGGTDTQYF
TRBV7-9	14	CASSATTSRETQYF
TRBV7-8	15	CASSPPGQRNNEQFF
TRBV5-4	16	CASSPATSGGFREQYF
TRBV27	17	CASSYSGTGSAKNIQYF
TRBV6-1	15	CASSEGGGSNYGYTF
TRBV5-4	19	CASSYRRTSGAFFTDTQYF
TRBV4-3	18	CASSPSVSSQGMNYGYTF
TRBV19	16	CASSIDSGSGANVLTF
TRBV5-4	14	CASSLRGLGEKLFF
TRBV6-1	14	CASSVTATNEKLFF
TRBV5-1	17	CASSLTAGGDNTGELFF
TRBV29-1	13	CSASESSNTEAFF
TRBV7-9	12	CASSLRVYEQYF
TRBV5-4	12	CASSLKDSEAFF
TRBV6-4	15	CASRRQGDGNQPQHF
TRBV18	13	CASSLFLANEQFF
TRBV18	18	CASSSELQGAFYNSPLHF
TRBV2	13	CASSVEENTEAFF
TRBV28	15	CASSGTGKPQETQYF
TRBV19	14	CASSIGLGGYEQYF
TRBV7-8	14	CASSSTVNGNTIYF
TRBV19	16	CASSLYRGRNTGELFF
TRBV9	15	CASSVAGTSTDTQYF
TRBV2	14	CASSAGTGEEKLFF
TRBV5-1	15	CASSLRTGSTGELFF